These T cell receptor beta chains were read from a single sample in a study of human T cells and chemical hapten exposure. TCRdb re-derived calls from the RACE reads in MiXCR, one entry per CDR3 protein. The repertoire holds more than 150,000 distinct CDR3 sequences, roughly a quarter seen once, with 2% to 2.5% in the top ten. The sequences come from whole blood, collected in connection with sensitization to the hapten diphenylcyclopropenone (DPC). All receptors come from a woman between 35 and 50 years old with alopecia areata. Some clones in this sample may be carry-over from other donors' samples. Both conserved end residues are part of each CDR3. A D gene is named only where the DNA matches it firmly. Size is omitted from some rows. Given values are once, few, many or a class for expanded clones.

j_gene	abundance	v_gene	d_gene	CDR3nt	CDR3aa
TRBJ2-1	once	TRBV6-2/TRBV6-3	TRBD2	TGTGCCAGCAGTTATGGTCTAGCGGGAGGTCGAGAGCAGTTCTTC	CASSYGLAGGREQFF
TRBJ1-5	few	TRBV5-6	TRBD1	TGTGCCAGCAGTTATCAGGGGGCATGGAGCAATCAGCCCCAGCATTTT	CASSYQGAWSNQPQHF
TRBJ2-7	-	TRBV20-1	-	TGCAGTGCTAGAGTCAGGGGATCCTACGAGCAGTACTTC	CSARVRGSYEQYF
TRBJ2-7	-	TRBV5-6	-	TGTGCCAGCAGCTCGCCGACTCATTCCTACGAGCAGTACTTC	CASSSPTHSYEQYF
TRBJ1-6	-	TRBV10-3	-	TGTGCCATCAGCAAGGGTACTCAGTATTCACCCCTCCACTTT	CAISKGTQYSPLHF
TRBJ1-4	-	TRBV5-1	-	TGCGCCAGCAGCTCCATTAATAATGAAAAACTGTTTTTT	CASSSINNEKLFF
TRBJ2-1	few	TRBV20-1	TRBD2	TGCAGTGCTAGAGATCGGGGACTAGCGGGCTACAATGAGCAGTTCTTC	CSARDRGLAGYNEQFF
TRBJ2-1	-	TRBV10-3	TRBD2	TGTGCCATCAGTGAGCCAATCCTAGCGGGAGGGCCTGTTGAGCAGTTCTTC	CAISEPILAGGPVEQFF
TRBJ2-5	many	TRBV6-6	-	TGTGCCAGCAGTTACGGGGCGGGTCAAGAGACCCAGTACTTC	CASSYGAGQETQYF
TRBJ1-2	-	TRBV29-1	-	TGCAGCGTTGAAGATCGAGGGAAGGCTAACTATGGCTACACCTTC	CSVEDRGKANYGYTF
TRBJ2-1	-	TRBV7-2	TRBD2	TGTGCCAGTACGACTCCCACTCTAGCGGGAGGGCCGAGCTCCTACAATGAGCAGTTCTTC	CASTTPTLAGGPSSYNEQFF
TRBJ2-7	-	TRBV5-1	TRBD1	TGCGCCAGCAGCCGCGGACAGGACTACGAGCAGTACTTC	CASSRGQDYEQYF
TRBJ1-6	-	TRBV16	-	TGTGCCAGCAGCCGGCCCCAGGGGAATTCACCCCTCCACTTT	CASSRPQGNSPLHF
TRBJ2-1	few	TRBV12-3/TRBV12-4	-	TGTGCCAGCAGTTTAGGCGGCGCCTATGAGCAGTTCTTC	CASSLGGAYEQFF
TRBJ2-2	-	TRBV24-1	TRBD1	TGTGCCACCAGTGATCCCGGGACAGGGTTCACCGGGGAGCTGTTTTTT	CATSDPGTGFTGELFF
TRBJ2-3	few	TRBV4-2	TRBD2	TGTGCCAGCACCAAACTAGCGGGAGCCCTCACAGATACGCAGTATTTT	CASTKLAGALTDTQYF
TRBJ2-2	few	TRBV6-1	TRBD2	TGTGCCAGCGATGACTATGGCGGGAGAACTGCCGGGGAGCTGTTTTTT	CASDDYGGRTAGELFF
TRBJ2-7	-	TRBV7-2	-	TGTGCCAGCAGCTTAGTTGGAGCTTTCACCGAGCAGTACTTC	CASSLVGAFTEQYF
TRBJ2-1	-	TRBV29-1	TRBD2	TGCAGCGCTGGACTAGCGCGCGATGAGCAGTTCTTC	CSAGLARDEQFF
TRBJ2-1	-	TRBV20-1	TRBD1	TGCAGTGCCCCCACAGGGGCCGCCTCTTACAATGAGCAGTTCTTC	CSAPTGAASYNEQFF
TRBJ2-1	many	TRBV15	-	TGTGCCACCAGCAGACAACACGGGCCCGAGCAGTTCTTC	CATSRQHGPEQFF
TRBJ1-1	-	TRBV7-2	-	TGTGCCAGCAGCTTAAGCCTTTGGGGGACTGAAGCTTTCTTT	CASSLSLWGTEAFF
TRBJ2-5	-	TRBV3-1	TRBD2	TGTGCCAGCAGCCAAGGGGTAGCGGGCGCCAAGACCCAGTACTTC	CASSQGVAGAKTQYF
TRBJ1-5	-	TRBV4-2	TRBD1	TGTGCCAGCAGCCAAGGGACAGGGATTGTGAGCAATCAGCCCCAGCATTTT	CASSQGTGIVSNQPQHF
TRBJ1-1	-	TRBV5-1	TRBD1	TGCGCCAGCAGCTTGGGCACTTTACAGGGGGTGATGGGGAACACTGAAGCTTTCTTT	CASSLGTLQGVMGNTEAFF
TRBJ1-2	-	TRBV27	-	TGTGCCAGCAGTTTTTCGACAGTGAGTAATGGCTACACCTTC	CASSFSTVSNGYTF
TRBJ2-5	few	TRBV4-3	-	TGCGCCAGCAGCCAAGGGTTCGGCCCAGGGACCCAGTACTTC	CASSQGFGPGTQYF
TRBJ2-7	few	TRBV7-8	-	TGTGCCAGCAGCTTACGGGGCGGGCGGTTCTACGAGCAGTACTTC	CASSLRGGRFYEQYF
TRBJ1-2	-	TRBV7-9	-	TGTGCCAGCAGCTCCGAGACAGCTAACTATGGCTACACCTTC	CASSSETANYGYTF
TRBJ2-3	few	TRBV12-3/TRBV12-4	TRBD2	TGTGCCAGCAGTTTGACTAGCGGGAGTTCCGTAGCTAGCACAGATACGCAGTATTTT	CASSLTSGSSVASTDTQYF
TRBJ2-5	-	TRBV29-1	-	TGCAGCGTTGCCGGCCAAGAGACCCAGTACTTC	CSVAGQETQYF
TRBJ1-4	few	TRBV29-1	-	TGCAGCGTTGGACGCGGGAGTGAAAAACTGTTTTTT	CSVGRGSEKLFF
TRBJ2-5	-	TRBV4-1	-	TGCGCCAGCAGCCCTCCAGGGACCCAAGAGACCCAGTACTTC	CASSPPGTQETQYF
TRBJ2-2	-	TRBV7-2	-	TGTGCCAGCAGCCGAGCCCAAATCAGGGGGGGCACCGGGGAGCTGTTTTTT	CASSRAQIRGGTGELFF
TRBJ1-4	few	TRBV6-2/TRBV6-3	TRBD1	TGTGCCAGCAGTTCCGGTCGGGGCAGGGGGAGAAACTACGAAAAACTGTTTTTT	CASSSGRGRGRNYEKLFF
TRBJ2-3	-	TRBV6-2/TRBV6-3	-	TGTGCCAGCAGGCCGACGCCTAGCGCTTTGAGGACAGATACGCAGTATTTT	CASRPTPSALRTDTQYF
TRBJ2-1	-	TRBV20-1	TRBD2	TGCAGTTCGCCGGGACTACCCTCACGACGGCAGTTCTTC	CSSPGLPSRRQFF